Here is one TCR beta chain with its context. Its target antigen remains unknown. There are no base qualities to consult, and no much larger clone falls within one base. Reading from cysteine to phenylalanine, the CDR3 counts 13 amino acids. This entry keeps only the CDR3 DNA: 39 bases, framed from base 1. Relative to germline, V is 3 bases shorter and J is 5 bases shorter, with 10 bases between their ends. From the germline V gene, CDR1 is MNHNS and CDR2 is SASEGT. This sample is part of a study of PD-L1 blockade in urothelial cancer (dated by TCRdb to 2017 to 2019). As for the study more broadly: Every patient began therapy at some point between 2013 and 2015 and was given atezolizumab 1,200 mg intravenously every 3 weeks. Over 28 patients had pretreatment blood TCR-seq, roughly 24 had at least one posttreatment blood collection, and roughly 24 had tumor TCR-seq. In the same patients, pretreatment tumors underwent whole exome sequencing and RNA sequencing in addition to TCR sequencing. Blood samples were analyzed at two time points: 3 weeks after treatment start (second dose) and 6 weeks after treatment start. Blood samples yielded a median of roughly 150,000 T cells and more than 80,000 unique TCRs, with median clonality 0.080. Durable clinical benefit was defined as progression-free survival longer than 6 months, and TCR features were also tested against progression-free and overall survival. About 10 patients achieved durable clinical benefit and around 19 did not. About 85% of the 29 patients were males with bladder-origin urothelial cancer, and about 60% of the roughly 29 reported a prior smoking history. Somatic, immune and clinical correlates of response to PD-L1 blockade with atezolizumab in urothelial cancer were the focus of an exploratory multi-omic analysis. An ECOG performance status of 0 or 1 was recorded for the patients, and 0 to 3 prior chemotherapy regimens had been received by the patients. Pretreatment tumor samples, along with matched peripheral blood serially collected before and after atezolizumab treatment, were subjected to TCR sequencing. The full study reports these points: Because of the small sample size (n ≈ 27) and the many exploratory analyses performed, the results are intended to be regarded as hypothesis-generating. Among patients with durable benefit, tumor-associated TCR clones showed greater expansion in peripheral blood 3 weeks after treatment started (n ≈ 20, p = 0.022). A pretreatment peripheral blood TCR clonality below the median was linked to improved progression-free and overall survival.

Each PCR received spiked-in synthetic TCR analog templates so that absolute template abundance could be estimated from read counts. TCRbeta CDR3 regions were amplified from genomic DNA with bias-controlled V and J gene primers using the immunoSEQ assay. Sequencing of rearranged TCRbeta segments was done at approximately 20X coverage. The study's processing was this. Clustering was used to correct sequencing errors, and CDR3s were annotated against IMGT to assign V, D and J genes. Only productive TCRbeta rearrangements were used in downstream analyses, excluding out-of-frame or stop-codon sequences. To compute clonality, Shannon entropy was normalized by the log of the number of unique productive sequences and then subtracted from one. Clones differing between time points or between blood and tumor were identified using Fisher's exact test with Benjamini-Hochberg correction, with an adjusted p below 0.01 applied as the threshold. TCRdb re-hosts the immuneACCESS table, in-frame sequences only. Its copies lack some clones; in the studies checked, an unresolved V gene accounts for under half of them, and the cause for the rest is not known. That table is the source of V, J and clone size, and D and trimming were worked out from the DNA. Here the sample has about 82,000 clones; 90% to 95% occur a single time. The ten most abundant clones make up approximately 9% of the sample.

The cohort included 29 patients with locally advanced or metastatic urothelial carcinoma who were treated at Memorial Sloan Kettering on a trial protocol. Peripheral blood mononuclear cells were collected pretreatment and during treatment, with between 1 and 8 total time points obtained per patient. The Qiagen DNeasy Blood extraction kit was used to purify genomic DNA from total PBMCs and tumor samples. PBMCs were collected pretreatment and during treatment, and were isolated and stored as previously described. This sequence was found in a man in his 60s with urothelial cancer. Specimen: PBMCs, collected around atezolizumab (anti-PD-L1) treatment. The rearranged segments are TRBV6-1 and TRBJ1-2, with the identity of the D gene unclear. The CDR3 sequence is CASSDQALYGYTF. The sequenced DNA: TGTGCCAGCAGTGACCAGGCTCTTTATGGCTACACCTTC.